The clone carrying this TCR beta chain showed up just a few times. There are 14 residues in the CDR3. J gave up 5 bases and V 1 base, and 7 bases lay outside the gene matches. CDR1 and CDR2 from the germline V gene are GTSNPN and SVGIG (reference sequence). This sample was included in a study of molecular identifiers for immune sequencing clone quantification. Naive CD8 T cells, phenotype CD8+CD4-CCR7+CD45RA+, were sorted. TCRdb re-derived calls from the PCR reads in MiXCR, one entry per CDR3 protein. Among 37,000 or so distinct CDR3 sequences, 20% to 25% were seen once, and the ten largest hold around 0.96%.

Sequencing input: naive CD8+ T cells from blood, with Jurkat cell RNA spiked in. Sample subset: FACS-sorted CD8+CD4-CCR7+CD45RA+ naive T cells. The TCR was taken from a human donor in good health. Some libraries in this study had Jurkat cell RNA spiked in. This chain connects TRBV30 to TRBJ2-5; TRBD1 matches 7 bases. The DNA for the CDR3 is TGTGCCTGGAGTGGAGACAGGGTGGGTGAGACCCAGTACTTC. Translation gives CAWSGDRVGETQYF.